This record looks at one TCR beta chain sequence and its context. Its specificity is not known. The entry originates in a study of shared clonotypes between healthy human individuals. Study-wide points: A reduction in generation probabilities was seen for non-shared clonotypes relative to those shared by all four donors. Only blood was sampled, and tissue TCR repertoires likely differ from blood ones.

The input for sorted-subset replicate PCRs was about 210 ng DNA, about 29,000 T cell genomes. In the original analysis: Filtering differed since immunoSEQ provided only junctions, with no quality scores. Profiled with immunoSEQ multiplex PCR; TCRdb holds only in-frame clones, not every one. Clone size and the V and J calls come from that table; the DNA yielded D and trimming. The profile shows about 870,000 clones, nearly 95% of them singletons. CD45RO-negative cells were positively selected for CCR7, leaving out terminally differentiated effector memory CD45RA+ cells. Germline CDR1 and CDR2: SGDLS and YYNGEE. The CDR3 is made up of 18 amino acids. Trimming removed 4 bases at V and 0 bases at J, with 17 bases between.

The sample was naive CD8+ T cells sorted from blood. V gene TRBV9 combines with J gene TRBJ2-6; D gene ambiguous. This TCR was recovered from a man aged 25 to 40 in good health. CDR3 region: CASSLIETYLSGANVLTF. DNA of the CDR3: TGTGCCAGCAGCCTCATTGAAACTTATCTCTCTGGGGCCAACGTCCTGACTTTC.